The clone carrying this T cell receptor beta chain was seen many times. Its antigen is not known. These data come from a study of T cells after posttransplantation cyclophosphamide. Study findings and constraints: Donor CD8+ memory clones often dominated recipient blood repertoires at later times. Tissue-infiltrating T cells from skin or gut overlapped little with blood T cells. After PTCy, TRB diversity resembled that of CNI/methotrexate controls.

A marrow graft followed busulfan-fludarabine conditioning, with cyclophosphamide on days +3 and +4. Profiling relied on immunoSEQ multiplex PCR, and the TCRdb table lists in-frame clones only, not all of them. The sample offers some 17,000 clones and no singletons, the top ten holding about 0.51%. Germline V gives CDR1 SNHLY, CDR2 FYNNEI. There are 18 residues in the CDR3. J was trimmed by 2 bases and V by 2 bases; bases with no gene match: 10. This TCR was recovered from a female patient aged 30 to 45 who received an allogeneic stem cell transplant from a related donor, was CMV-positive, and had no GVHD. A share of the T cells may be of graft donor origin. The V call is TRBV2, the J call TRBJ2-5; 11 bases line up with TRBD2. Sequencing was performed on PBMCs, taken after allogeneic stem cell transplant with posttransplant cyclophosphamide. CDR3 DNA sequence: TGTGCCAGCAGTGAATCGACTAGCGGGAAAATATCACAAGAGACCCAGTACTTC. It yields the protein CASSESTSGKISQETQYF.